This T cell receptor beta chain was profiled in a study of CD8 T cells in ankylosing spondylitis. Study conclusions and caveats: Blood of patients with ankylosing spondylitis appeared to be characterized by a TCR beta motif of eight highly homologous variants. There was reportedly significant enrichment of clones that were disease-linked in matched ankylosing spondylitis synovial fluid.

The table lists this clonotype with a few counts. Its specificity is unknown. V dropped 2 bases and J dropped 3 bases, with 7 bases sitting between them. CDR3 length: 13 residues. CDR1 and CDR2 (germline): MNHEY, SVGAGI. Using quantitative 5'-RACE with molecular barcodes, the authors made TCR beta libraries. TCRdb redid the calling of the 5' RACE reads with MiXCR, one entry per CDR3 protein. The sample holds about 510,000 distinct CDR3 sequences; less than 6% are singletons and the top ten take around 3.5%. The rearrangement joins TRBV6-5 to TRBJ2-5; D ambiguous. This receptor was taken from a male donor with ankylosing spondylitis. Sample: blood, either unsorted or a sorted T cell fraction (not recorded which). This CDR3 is CASSYDEEETQYF. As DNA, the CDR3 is TGTGCCAGCAGTTACGACGAAGAAGAGACCCAGTACTTC.